The 9 T cell receptor beta chains below come from one sample, sequenced in a study of T cell responses to AZD1222 COVID-19 vaccine. This table comes from immunoSEQ multiplex PCR, and its TCRdb copy is limited to in-frame clones, with some not included. The sample consists of some 170,000 clones, roughly 91% of them appearing once. The source was peripheral blood, collected 28 days after the second dose of the MenACWY control vaccine. These receptors all stem from an adult who received the MenACWY meningococcal vaccine as a control.

The count of this clone is one. The V gene is TRBV12-3 or TRBV12-4, the J gene TRBJ1-5, with D hard to call. The CDR3 is made up of 13 amino acids. Trimming shortened V by 1 base and J by 0 bases, and 1 base separated the two germline ends. CDR3 protein: CASSLGSNQPQHF. Here the CDR3 DNA reads TGTGCCAGCAGTTTAGGTAGCAATCAGCCCCAGCATTTT.

This rearrangement joins TRBV6-2 or TRBV6-3 to TRBJ1-6; D unclear. This CDR3 has 16 residues. Looked up from germline, CDR1 is MNHEY and CDR2 is SVGEGT. The V end was cut by 5 bases, the J end by 0 bases, with 11 bases between. The CDR3 nucleotides read TGTGCCAGCAGTCCCAACTGGAGCTCCTATAATTCACCCCTCCACTTT. Translating gives CASSPNWSSYNSPLHF.

The J gene is TRBJ2-5, the V gene TRBV7-3; TRBD2 is a possible D gene (6 bases). CDR1 and CDR2 from the germline V gene are SGHTA and FQGTGA. V was pared by 5 bases and J by 2 bases, with 12 bases between. The CDR3 extends over 14 amino acids. CDR3 DNA: TGTGCCAGCAGCCTCGTCGGGGGACAAGAGACCCAGTACTTC. Translating gives CASSLVGGQETQYF.

This chain connects TRBV5-1 to TRBJ2-2, with 9 bases fitting TRBD2. In germline, CDR1 is SGHRS, CDR2 YFSETQ. CDR3 length: 17 amino acids. Germline trimming cut 0 bases from V and 7 bases from J; bases unmatched to any gene: 10. The CDR3 nucleotides are TGCGCCAGCAGCTTGGAATCTGGCGGGGGGGCCGGCGGGGAGCTGTTTTTT. It encodes CASSLESGGGAGGELFF.

The chain uses TRBV20-1 and TRBJ1-1; D unclear. CDR3 length equals 11 residues. The germline V gene encodes CDR1 DFQATT and CDR2 SNEGSKA (reference sequence). Trimming pared 3 bases from V and 7 bases from J, leaving 9 bases between. CDR3 sequence: CSASGSYEAFF. CDR3 nucleotides: TGCAGTGCTAGTGGCAGTTATGAAGCTTTCTTT.

The chain links TRBV18 to TRBJ1-5; the D is unclear. V was clipped by 3 bases and J by 8 bases, with 11 bases between them. This CDR3 is 13 amino acids long. Germline CDR1 reads KGHSH; CDR2 reads LQKENI. CDR3 nucleotide sequence: TGTGCCAGCTCACCGTCATTTGAGGAGCCCCAGCATTTT. It specifies CASSPSFEEPQHF.

The chain employs TRBV11-2 and TRBJ1-2, with a possible D match to TRBD1 (6 bases). Trimming left V 1 base short and J 4 bases short, with 10 bases between. This CDR3 has 14 amino acids. Germline V gives CDR1 SGHAT, CDR2 FQNNGV. This CDR3 is CASSLVAGAYGYTF. The CDR3 nucleotides read TGTGCCAGCAGCTTAGTTGCGGGGGCCTATGGCTACACCTTC.

The rearrangement joins TRBV7-2 to TRBJ2-7; 8 nucleotides agree with TRBD2. CDR3 length equals 17 residues. CDR1 SGHTA and CDR2 FQGNSA come from the germline V gene. Unmatched junction bases numbered 13, after V lost 5 bases and J lost 1 base. The CDR3 bases are TGTGCCAGCAGCCCCACCGGCCGGGGGGGTCTTTCCTACGAGCAGTACTTC. Translated, it gives CASSPTGRGGLSYEQYF.

The chain joins TRBV4-2 to TRBJ2-7; D is perhaps TRBD2 (6 bases). Trimming took 6 bases from V and 1 from J, leaving 16 bases between them. CDR1 and CDR2 from the germline V gene are LGHNA and YNFKEQ. The CDR3 is 15 amino acids. The CDR3 region has the DNA TGTGCCAGCAGTCGCGTAGGGAGGTCTTCCTACGAGCAGTACTTC. Its translation: CASSRVGRSSYEQYF.